The clone carrying this TCR beta chain has at least ten counts. The sample is drawn from a study of human T cells and chemical hapten exposure. TCRdb independently ran MiXCR on the RACE reads; one entry per CDR3 protein. The sample shows more than 90,000 distinct CDR3 sequences, around 10% of them seen only once. Time point denoted: patch test 2, 6 weeks after DPC sensitization. Treatment denoted: therapeutic diphenylcyclopropenone sensitization with weekly scalp DPC. Extraction yielded total RNA from whole blood (unfractionated). The V and J ends lost 5 bases and 2 bases, in that order; junction bases with no gene match: 6. CDR1 is SGHTA, CDR2 FQGNSA, per germline. The length of the CDR3 is 14 residues.

The sequence was collected from a woman in her 40s with alopecia areata. Some clones in this sample may be carry-over from other donors' samples. Here the sequenced sample was whole blood, taken in connection with sensitization to the hapten diphenylcyclopropenone (DPC). V gene TRBV7-2 combines with J gene TRBJ2-7, with 7 bases identical to TRBD2. The CDR3 DNA follows: TGTGCCAGCAGCCCTAGCGGATCCGCCTACGAGCAGTACTTC. Translating gives CASSPSGSAYEQYF. Using reference TRBV7-2 and TRBJ2-7 for the parts outside the CDR3, the full variable domain is GAGVSQSPSNKVTEKGKDVELRCDPISGHTALYWYRQSLGQGLEFLIYFQGNSAPDKSGLPSDRFSAERTGGSVSTLTIQRTQQEDSAVYLCASSPSGSAYEQYFGPGTRLTVT.